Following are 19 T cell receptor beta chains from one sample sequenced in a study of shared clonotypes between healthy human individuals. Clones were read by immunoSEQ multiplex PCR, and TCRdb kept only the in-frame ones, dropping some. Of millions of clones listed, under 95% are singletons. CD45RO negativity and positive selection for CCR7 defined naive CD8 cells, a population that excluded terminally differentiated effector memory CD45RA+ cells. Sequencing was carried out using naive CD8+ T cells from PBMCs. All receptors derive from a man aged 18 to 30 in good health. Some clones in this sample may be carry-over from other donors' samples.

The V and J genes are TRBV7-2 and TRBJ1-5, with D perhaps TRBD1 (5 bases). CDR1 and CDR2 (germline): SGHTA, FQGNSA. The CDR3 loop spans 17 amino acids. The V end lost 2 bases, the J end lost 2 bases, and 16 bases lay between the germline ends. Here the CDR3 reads CASSLRSGAVGNQPQHF. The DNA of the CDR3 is TGTGCCAGCAGCTTACGGAGCGGGGCCGTGGGCAATCAGCCCCAGCATTTT.

CDR3 DNA: TGTGCCAGCAGCTACGATCCCCGGGACTTACAAGAGACCCAGTACTTC. Translation gives CASSYDPRDLQETQYF. The V gene is TRBV7-8, the J gene TRBJ2-5, with D tentatively TRBD2 (6 bases). The V end was cut by 4 bases, the J end by 2 bases, with 17 bases between. This CDR3 region has 16 residues. Looked up from germline, CDR1 is SGHVS and CDR2 is FQNEAQ.

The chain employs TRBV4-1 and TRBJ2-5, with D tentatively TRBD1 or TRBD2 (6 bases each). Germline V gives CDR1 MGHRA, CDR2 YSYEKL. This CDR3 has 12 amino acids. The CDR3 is CAVADSQETQYF. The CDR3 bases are TGCGCGGTAGCGGACAGCCAAGAGACCCAGTACTTC.

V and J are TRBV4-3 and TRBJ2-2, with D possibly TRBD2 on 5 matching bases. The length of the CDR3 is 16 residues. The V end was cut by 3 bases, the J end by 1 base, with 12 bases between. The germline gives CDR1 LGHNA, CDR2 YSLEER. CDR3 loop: CASSQARLRNTGELFF. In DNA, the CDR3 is TGCGCCAGCAGCCAGGCTCGACTAAGGAACACCGGGGAGCTGTTTTTT.

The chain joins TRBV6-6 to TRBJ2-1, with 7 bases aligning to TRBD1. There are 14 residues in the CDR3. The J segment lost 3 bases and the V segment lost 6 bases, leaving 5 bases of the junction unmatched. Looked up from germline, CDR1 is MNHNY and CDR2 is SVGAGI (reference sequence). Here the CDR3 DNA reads TGTGCCAGCAGCCCCTGGACAGGCTACAATGAGCAGTTCTTC. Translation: CASSPWTGYNEQFF.

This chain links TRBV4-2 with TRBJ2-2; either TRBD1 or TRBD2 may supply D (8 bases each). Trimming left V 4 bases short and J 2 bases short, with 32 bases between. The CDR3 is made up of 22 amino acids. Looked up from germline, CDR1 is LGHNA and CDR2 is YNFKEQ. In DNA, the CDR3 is TGTGCCAGCAGCCCTTTACAGGGGGAAGGATTCGGGAGGGCCTCAAACACCGGGGAGCTGTTTTTT. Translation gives CASSPLQGEGFGRASNTGELFF.

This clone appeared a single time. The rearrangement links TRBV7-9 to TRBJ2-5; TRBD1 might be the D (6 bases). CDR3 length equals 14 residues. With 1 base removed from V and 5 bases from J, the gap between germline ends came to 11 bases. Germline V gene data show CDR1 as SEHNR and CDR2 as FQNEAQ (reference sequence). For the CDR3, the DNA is TGTGCCAGCAGCTTAGTAAGGGGGAAGGAGACCCAGTACTTC. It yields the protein CASSLVRGKETQYF.

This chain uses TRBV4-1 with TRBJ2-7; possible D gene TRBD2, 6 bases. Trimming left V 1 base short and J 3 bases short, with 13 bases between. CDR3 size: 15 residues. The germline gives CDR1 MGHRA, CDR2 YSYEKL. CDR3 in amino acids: CASSQAGGIDYEQYF. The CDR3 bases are TGCGCCAGCAGCCAAGCCGGCGGGATTGACTACGAGCAGTACTTC.

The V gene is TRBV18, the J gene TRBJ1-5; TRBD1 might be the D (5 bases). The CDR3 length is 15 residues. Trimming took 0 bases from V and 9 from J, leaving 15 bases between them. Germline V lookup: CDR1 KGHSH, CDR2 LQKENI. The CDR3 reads CASSPPSEAGTPQHF. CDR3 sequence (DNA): TGTGCCAGCTCACCACCGTCCGAGGCGGGGACGCCCCAGCATTTT. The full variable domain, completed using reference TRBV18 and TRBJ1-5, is NAGVMQNPRHLVRRRGQEARLRCSPMKGHSHVYWYRQLPEEGLKFMVYLQKENIIDESGMPKERFSAEFPKEGPSILRIQQVVRGDSAAYFCASSPPSEAGTPQHFGDGTRLSIL.

CDR3 coding DNA: TGTGCCAGCAGGGTCGACAGGGGGGACTACGAGCAGTACTTC. Translation gives CASRVDRGDYEQYF. The V call is TRBV7-9, the J call TRBJ2-7; 9 nucleotides line up with TRBD1. Germline V gene data show CDR1 as SEHNR and CDR2 as FQNEAQ (reference sequence). The CDR3 extends over 14 amino acids. With V trimmed by 6 bases and J by 3 bases, 6 bases remained unmatched.

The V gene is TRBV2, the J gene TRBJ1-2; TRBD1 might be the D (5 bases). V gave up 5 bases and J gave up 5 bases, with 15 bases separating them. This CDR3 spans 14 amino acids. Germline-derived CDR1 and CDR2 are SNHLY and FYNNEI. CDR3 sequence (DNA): TGTGCCAGCAGTTCTAGCGACAGTCTATATGGCTACACCTTC. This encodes CASSSSDSLYGYTF.

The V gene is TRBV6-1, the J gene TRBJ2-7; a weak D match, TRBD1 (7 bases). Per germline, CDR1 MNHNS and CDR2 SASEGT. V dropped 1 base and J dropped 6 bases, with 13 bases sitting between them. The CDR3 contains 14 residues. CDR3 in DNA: TGTGCCAGCAGTGAAGAGGCAGGGGGGCGCGAGCAGTACTTC. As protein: CASSEEAGGREQYF.

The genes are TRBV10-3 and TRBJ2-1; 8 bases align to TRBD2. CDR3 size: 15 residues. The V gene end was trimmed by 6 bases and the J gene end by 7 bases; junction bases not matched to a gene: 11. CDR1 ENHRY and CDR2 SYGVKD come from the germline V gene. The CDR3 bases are TGTGCCATCAGCCCAAGCGGGAGTGAGAGTAATGAGCAGTTCTTC. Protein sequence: CAISPSGSESNEQFF.

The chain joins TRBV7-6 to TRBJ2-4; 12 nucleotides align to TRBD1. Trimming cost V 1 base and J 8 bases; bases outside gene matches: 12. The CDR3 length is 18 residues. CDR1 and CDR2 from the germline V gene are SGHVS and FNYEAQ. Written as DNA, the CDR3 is TGTGCCAGCAGCTTAGGGGACAGGGGGCGCGGGATAGGTGACATTCAGTACTTC. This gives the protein CASSLGDRGRGIGDIQYF.

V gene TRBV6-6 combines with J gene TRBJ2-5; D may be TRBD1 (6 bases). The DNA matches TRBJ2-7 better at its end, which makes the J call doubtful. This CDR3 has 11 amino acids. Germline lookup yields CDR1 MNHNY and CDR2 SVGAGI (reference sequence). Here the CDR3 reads CAGGWGLEQYF. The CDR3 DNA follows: TGTGCCGGCGGGTGGGGGCTCGAGCAGTACTTC.

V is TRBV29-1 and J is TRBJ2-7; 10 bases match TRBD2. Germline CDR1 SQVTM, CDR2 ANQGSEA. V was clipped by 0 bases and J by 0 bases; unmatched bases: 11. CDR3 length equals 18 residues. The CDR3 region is CSVEEIRTSGATSYEQYF. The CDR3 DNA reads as TGCAGCGTTGAAGAAATTCGGACTAGCGGAGCGACCTCCTACGAGCAGTACTTC.

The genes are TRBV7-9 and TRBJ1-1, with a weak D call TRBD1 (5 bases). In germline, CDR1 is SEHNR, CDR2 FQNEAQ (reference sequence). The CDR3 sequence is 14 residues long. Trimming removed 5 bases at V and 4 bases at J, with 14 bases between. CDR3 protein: CASSPGRAPTEAFF. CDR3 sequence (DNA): TGTGCCAGCAGCCCAGGGAGGGCACCCACTGAAGCTTTCTTT.

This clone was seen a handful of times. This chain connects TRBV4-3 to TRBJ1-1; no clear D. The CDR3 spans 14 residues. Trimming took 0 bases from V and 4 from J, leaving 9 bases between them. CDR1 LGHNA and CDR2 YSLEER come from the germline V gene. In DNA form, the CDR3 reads TGCGCCAGCAGCCAAGACGCAGAAACCACTGAAGCTTTCTTT. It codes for CASSQDAETTEAFF.

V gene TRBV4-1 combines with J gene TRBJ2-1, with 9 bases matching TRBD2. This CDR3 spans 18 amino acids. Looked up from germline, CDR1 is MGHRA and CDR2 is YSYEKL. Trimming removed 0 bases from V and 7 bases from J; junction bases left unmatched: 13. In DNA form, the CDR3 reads TGCGCCAGCAGCCAAGATCGGACCGGGACTAGCATCTTAAATGAGCAGTTCTTC. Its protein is CASSQDRTGTSILNEQFF.